This T cell receptor (beta chain) was sequenced during a study of blood T cell repertoires in COVID-19. The CDR3 loop spans 14 amino acids. J was trimmed by 5 bases and V by 7 bases; bases with no gene match: 7. Germline V CDR1 and CDR2: KGHDR, SFDVKD. As originally analysed: How many nucleated cells were present was estimated from reference gene primer amplification. Assay: immunoSEQ multiplex PCR; the TCRdb copy retains only in-frame clones and omits some. The V and J calls and clone size come from that table; D and trimming were worked out from the DNA. Of about 100,000 clones in the sample, about 91% were seen once.

The V gene is TRBV24-1, the J gene TRBJ2-5, with 9 bases lining up with TRBD1. Sequenced sample: peripheral blood. The receptor was derived from a man aged 18 to 29 with acute or convalescent COVID-19. CDR3 protein: CATRDRGVSETQYF. The CDR3 nucleotides read TGTGCCACCAGGGACAGGGGCGTTTCGGAGACCCAGTACTTC.